One sample yielded the 21 T cell receptor beta chains listed below, sequenced in a study of shared clonotypes between healthy human individuals. CD45RO-negative, CCR7-positively selected cells formed the naive CD8 fraction, excluding terminally differentiated effector memory CD45RA+ cells. Libraries were prepared by immunoSEQ multiplex PCR; TCRdb keeps only in-frame clonotypes and omits some of them. The repertoire holds some 740,000 clones, with 85% to 95% as singletons. What was sequenced was naive CD8+ T cells sorted from blood. Receptor source: a man aged 25-45 years in good health.

This rearrangement joins TRBV29-1 to TRBJ2-1; 9 bases line up with TRBD2. CDR3 length equals 18 residues. V lost 0 bases to trimming and J lost 3 bases; unmatched junction nucleotides: 12. Per germline, CDR1 SQVTM and CDR2 ANQGSEA. The CDR3 sequence is CSVEDPEGSGRVYNEQFF. The CDR3 DNA follows: TGCAGCGTTGAAGACCCCGAAGGTAGCGGGAGAGTCTACAATGAGCAGTTCTTC.

The chain employs TRBV6-1 and TRBJ2-5, with unresolved D. Trimming shortened V by 3 bases and J by 1 base, and 9 bases separated the two germline ends. The CDR3 extends over 14 amino acids. The V gene's germline CDR1 is MNHNS and CDR2 SASEGT. The CDR3, as DNA: TGTGCCAGCAGTGAGTTAGTTCTCCAAGAGACCCAGTACTTC. Its protein product is CASSELVLQETQYF.

The V gene is TRBV4-1, the J gene TRBJ2-1, with 9 bases that match TRBD1. The germline gives CDR1 MGHRA, CDR2 YSYEKL. The CDR3 is 12 residues long. The trim removed 2 bases at V and 15 bases at J, leaving 5 bases unmatched. The CDR3, as DNA: TGCGCCAGCAGCCAACCGGGACAGGGCCCGTTCTTC. This codes for CASSQPGQGPFF.

The chain carries TRBV7-6 and TRBJ1-2; the D gene is possibly TRBD1 (6 bases). The CDR3 has 15 amino acids. CDR1 SGHVS and CDR2 FNYEAQ come from the germline V gene. Trimming stripped 1 base from V and 4 bases from J, with 13 bases between. The CDR3 nucleotides read TGTGCCAGCAGCTTAGAGGCCGGGACAAGCTATGGCTACACCTTC. It is translated as CASSLEAGTSYGYTF.

The chain combines TRBV4-3 with TRBJ2-2; TRBD1 or TRBD2 may be the D gene (5 bases each). This CDR3 is built from 16 residues. CDR1 and CDR2 (germline): LGHNA, YSLEER. V lost 0 bases and J lost 3, with 11 bases in between. In DNA, the CDR3 is TGCGCCAGCAGCCAAGACCGAGGGGCGGACACCGGGGAGCTGTTTTTT. Translation gives CASSQDRGADTGELFF.

This chain joins TRBV19 and TRBJ2-1; D gene unclear. The CDR3 extends over 14 amino acids. Trimming left V 7 bases short and J 8 bases short, with 18 bases between. Germline loops: CDR1 LNHDA, CDR2 SQIVND (reference sequence). The CDR3 region is CASTPATASYEQFF. CDR3 DNA sequence: TGTGCCAGTACCCCGGCTACCGCAAGTTATGAGCAGTTCTTC.

This sequence joins TRBV28 and TRBJ1-2; 8 positions agree with TRBD1. With 5 bases clipped from V and 7 bases from J, the junction kept 12 bases outside the gene matches. This CDR3 has 15 residues. Germline CDR1 is MDHEN and CDR2 is SYDVKM. The CDR3 reads CASSVPQGALFGYTF. The CDR3 nucleotides read TGTGCCAGCAGTGTCCCCCAGGGGGCACTTTTTGGCTACACCTTC.

This rearrangement joins TRBV7-8 to TRBJ2-5; D remains ambiguous. The CDR3 consists of 13 residues. The germline V gene encodes CDR1 SGHVS and CDR2 FQNEAQ. The V gene lost 2 bases and the J gene lost 5 bases, with 9 bases spanning the gap. CDR3 region: CASSLPTGETQYF. The CDR3 DNA follows: TGTGCCAGCAGCTTACCGACCGGGGAGACCCAGTACTTC.

The chain recombines TRBV4-1 with TRBJ2-1, with 7 bases aligning to TRBD2. V lost 4 bases, J lost 6 bases, and 9 bases stayed unmatched. This CDR3 contains 15 residues. Looked up from germline, CDR1 is MGHRA and CDR2 is YSYEKL. In DNA form, the CDR3 reads TGCGCCAGCAGCCTTGAAGCTAGCGGAGGCAATGAGCAGTTCTTC. As protein: CASSLEASGGNEQFF.

The rearrangement uses TRBV6-5 and TRBJ1-5; D is uncertain. Germline CDR1 MNHEY, CDR2 SVGAGI. The CDR3 runs 15 residues. Trimming left V 2 bases short and J 0 bases short, with 8 bases between. CDR3 nucleotide sequence: TGTGCCAGCAGTTACGGGGATGGTAGCAATCAGCCCCAGCATTTT. This sequence encodes CASSYGDGSNQPQHF.

The CDR3 protein is CASSFIQGSYEQYF. The CDR3 bases are TGTGCCAGCAGTTTTATACAGGGCTCCTACGAGCAGTACTTC. The chain recombines TRBV27 with TRBJ2-7; D might be TRBD1 (6 bases). Trimming took off 3 bases at V and 0 bases at J, with 9 bases between the two ends. The CDR3 is 14 residues long. CDR1 is MNHEY, CDR2 SMNVEV, per germline (reference sequence).

A word on this clone: At one boundary the junction diverges from the germline segment, which might be a read error. The rearrangement joins TRBV6-5 to TRBJ1-1, with D perhaps TRBD1 (5 bases). Germline CDR1 and CDR2: MNHEY and SVGAGI. The CDR3 runs to 14 residues. The CDR3 DNA reads as TGTGCCAGCAGTTACTCGTGGGGGAACGCTGAAGCTTTCTTT. Amino acid sequence: CASSYSWGNAEAFF.

The CDR3 spells CASSTDRTMWYTDTQYF. The CDR3 DNA reads as TGTGCCAGCAGCACAGATAGGACAATGTGGTACACAGATACGCAGTATTTT. The chain combines TRBV11-2 with TRBJ2-3; D may be TRBD1 (5 bases). The CDR3 extends over 17 amino acids. The V end was cut by 5 bases, the J end by 2 bases, with 20 bases between. Germline lookup yields CDR1 SGHAT and CDR2 FQNNGV.

This chain links TRBV14 with TRBJ2-1, with 9 bases matching TRBD1. Germline CDR1 reads SGHDN; CDR2 reads FVKESK. Trimming at V came to 0 bases and at J to 7 bases, leaving 7 bases not matched to a gene. There are 16 residues in the CDR3. The CDR3 DNA reads TGTGCCAGCAGCCAAGACGGGACAGGGATACTAAATGAGCAGTTCTTC. Translated: CASSQDGTGILNEQFF.

This clone appeared many times. Other DNA sequences in the same sample also yield this CDR3. V usage is TRBV28 and J usage is TRBJ2-7, with a weak D call TRBD1 (6 bases). Germline lookup yields CDR1 MDHEN and CDR2 SYDVKM. This CDR3 is 12 amino acids long. Trimming cost V 6 bases and J 3 bases, with 9 bases left between them. CDR3 residues: CASSRTDYEQYF. The CDR3 DNA sequence: TGTGCCAGCAGCCGGACAGACTACGAGCAGTACTTC.

This rearrangement joins TRBV9 to TRBJ2-1, with TRBD2 matching over 15 bases. Germline V CDR1 and CDR2: SGDLS, YYNGEE. CDR3 size: 17 residues. V gave up 3 bases and J gave up 7 bases; unmatched junction bases: 8. The CDR3 sequence: CASSGGTSGRTWNEQFF. CDR3 DNA: TGTGCCAGCAGCGGAGGGACTAGCGGGAGGACTTGGAATGAGCAGTTCTTC. The full variable domain, in which reference TRBV9 and TRBJ2-1 provide the parts outside the CDR3, is DSGVTQTPKHLITATGQRVTLRCSPRSGDLSVYWYQQSLDQGLQFLIQYYNGEERAKGNILERFSAQQFPDLHSELNLSSLELGDSALYFCASSGGTSGRTWNEQFFGPGTRLTVL.

The chain links TRBV7-9 to TRBJ1-4, with D hard to call. The CDR3 contains 16 residues. Per the germline V gene, CDR1 is SEHNR and CDR2 is FQNEAQ (reference sequence). The V end lost 4 bases, the J end lost 0 bases, and 12 bases lay between the germline ends. CDR3 amino acids: CASSSVMESTNEKLFF. The CDR3 DNA reads TGTGCCAGCAGCTCGGTCATGGAGTCAACTAATGAAAAACTGTTTTTT.

CDR3 nucleotides: TGTGCCAGCAGTGAAGCGGGGACTGGGAGCTCCTACGAGCAGTACTTC. Translation: CASSEAGTGSSYEQYF. The V call is TRBV6-1, the J call TRBJ2-7, with D possibly TRBD2 on 6 matching bases. The germline V gene encodes CDR1 MNHNS and CDR2 SASEGT. The CDR3 has 16 amino acids. V was trimmed by 0 bases and J by 0 bases, leaving 12 bases between them.

The chain couples TRBV25-1 to TRBJ2-5; 7 bases fit TRBD1. In germline, CDR1 is MGHDK, CDR2 SYGVNS. The ends lost 3 bases at V and 0 bases at J; junction bases unmatched: 7. The CDR3 covers 16 residues. DNA of the CDR3: TGTGCCAGCAGTGACCCGACAGGGACAAACCAAGAGACCCAGTACTTC. It specifies CASSDPTGTNQETQYF.

This clone was recorded a few times. This sample includes further DNA sequences coding for the same CDR3. The gene calls are TRBV19 and TRBJ1-1; D not certain. The germline CDR1 and CDR2 sequences are LNHDA and SQIVND (reference sequence). This CDR3 region has 13 residues. Trimming pared 3 bases from V and 0 bases from J, leaving 5 bases between. CDR3 loop: CASSIVLNTEAFF. CDR3 sequence (DNA): TGTGCCAGTAGTATCGTCTTGAACACTGAAGCTTTCTTT. Full variable domain (missing parts from reference TRBV19 and TRBJ1-1): DGGITQSPKYLFRKEGQNVTLSCEQNLNHDAMYWYRQDPGQGLRLIYYSQIVNDFQKGDIAEGYSVSREKKESFPLTVTSAQKNPTAFYLCASSIVLNTEAFFGQGTRLTVV.

Turning to this clone: This may come from a read error, since a much larger clone is one base off. The rearrangement links TRBV7-6 to TRBJ2-2, with D uncertain. The CDR3 is made up of 11 amino acids. Germline-derived CDR1 and CDR2 are SGHVS and FNYEAQ. V lost 5 bases and J lost 7, with 5 bases in between. The CDR3 spells CASSPGGELFF. The CDR3 DNA reads TGTGCCAGCAGCCCTGGCGGGGAGCTGTTTTTT.